Sequencing of this T cell receptor beta chain was carried out in a study of cytomegalovirus exposure and HLA in healthy donors. Study summary: An early data release held tens of millions of unique TCRs from HLA-typed donors.

Vbeta (60) and Jbeta (13) primers were used in the PCR. The method was immunoSEQ multiplex PCR; TCRdb's version includes in-frame clones alone and lacks a portion of them. The sample yields around 150,000 clones, about 72% seen once. On this clone itself: Its antigen is unidentified.

This CDR3 has 15 amino acids. Trimming left V 2 bases short and J 7 bases short, with 15 bases between. Germline loops: CDR1 SGHTA, CDR2 FQGNSA. Broader study findings: In vitro testing confirmed a few CMV-associated chains as specific for CMV antigens. For most subjects, TCR beta sequences were reported to predict HLA-A and HLA-B alleles with accuracy. Per a later analysis, about 17,000 TCR beta sequences showed association with HLA alleles at 0.05 false discovery rate.

The clonotype comes from a man between 60 and 75 years old in good health and CMV-seronegative. The chain recombines TRBV7-2 with TRBJ1-5; D gene ambiguous. Sequencing used PBMCs. In DNA, the CDR3 is TGTGCCAGCAGCTTAAATACGGGTTCCTCCCAGCCCCAGCATTTT. Translated, it gives CASSLNTGSSQPQHF.